Listed below are T cell receptor beta chains from one sample, sequenced in a study of OX40 agonist ivuxolimab in advanced cancers. Assay used: immunoSEQ multiplex PCR; TCRdb lists only in-frame clones, some missing. Of some 110,000 clones listed, about nine tenths were seen once; the top ten hold approximately 0.5%. The material was CD4+ or CD8+ T cells sorted from blood, obtained in a trial of the OX40 agonist ivuxolimab. Source of these receptors: an adult with an advanced solid tumor such as melanoma, head and neck, liver or kidney cancer. The conserved cysteine and the conserved F or W are not part of the CDR3 here. The order of the fields is V gene, D gene, CDR3 protein. A D gene is named only where the DNA matches it firmly.

TRBV19 - ASSPEGENIQY
TRBV25-1 - ASSGENKGSNYGYT
TRBV20-1 - SGGSDTQY
TRBV5-1 - ASSLGTASSTDTQY
TRBV7-2 TRBD2 ASSPPGLAGAYEQY
TRBV7-2 - ASSLAIGGLEAF
TRBV10-3 - AIRTPDTEAF
TRBV7-9 - ASSLGRAGDVEAF
TRBV10-3 - AISPLGQEETQY
TRBV14 - ASSLYWDSDTQY
TRBV11-1 TRBD2 ASSSGGMNTGELF
TRBV28 - ASCCPGALETQY
TRBV6-1 TRBD1 ASSGNRGVGAF
TRBV5-1 - ASREGPSTDTQY
TRBV30 - AWKKGAGNTIY
TRBV5-1 - ASSYQGNHNEQF
TRBV4-3 - ASSLWVANYGYT
TRBV7-9 - ASSLYRVTGVLYGYT
TRBV18 - ASSPSSINSNQPQH
TRBV7-9 TRBD2 ASSLSSGGLKDTQY
TRBV7-9 - ASSSLARRYEQY
TRBV7-2 TRBD1 ASSLGGQGANEQY